One sample yielded the 7 T cell receptor beta chains listed below, sequenced in a study of metastatic and nonmetastatic thyroid tumors. All patients reached thyroid surgery having received no treatment beforehand. MiXCR re-clonotyped the PCR reads for TCRdb. This sample yields about 33,000 clones, of which 18% are seen a single time; about an eighth belongs to the top ten. Sequenced sample: blood. The receptors stem from a male donor with papillary thyroid cancer or a benign thyroid nodule (not recorded which). Some clones in this sample may be carry-over from other donors' samples.

Only a few counts were recorded for this clone. The chain links TRBV6-1 to TRBJ2-1; a possible D gene is TRBD1 (6 bases). The CDR3 length is 16 residues. Trimming left V 4 bases short and J 0 bases short, with 13 bases between. CDR1 and CDR2 from the germline V gene are MNHNS and SASEGT. The CDR3 DNA is TGTGCCAGCAGTGCTTCGGACAGAAGCTCCTACAATGAGCAGTTCTTC. Amino acid sequence: CASSASDRSSYNEQFF.

The rearrangement links TRBV27 to TRBJ1-1; D gene uncertain. This CDR3 has 13 amino acids. V was shortened by 3 bases and J by 11 bases, with 16 bases between the two germline ends. The germline gives CDR1 MNHEY, CDR2 SMNVEV (reference sequence). The chain's CDR3 is CASSFGVGVLAFF. CDR3 DNA: TGTGCCAGCAGTTTCGGGGTAGGCGTCTTGGCTTTCTTT.

This clone was recorded at least ten times. This CDR3 reads CASENRELTSGTPYNEQFF. CDR3 bases: TGTGCCAGCGAGAACCGGGAGCTGACTAGCGGAACGCCCTACAATGAGCAGTTCTTC. The genes are TRBV6-2 or TRBV6-3 and TRBJ2-1, with 9 bases aligning to TRBD2. J gave up 2 bases and V 8 bases, and 19 bases lay outside the gene matches. CDR1 MNHEY and CDR2 SVGEGT come from the germline V gene. The length of the CDR3 is 19 residues.

This clone was seen many times. The chain links TRBV30 to TRBJ2-5; D might be TRBD1 or TRBD2, each matching 6 bases. The CDR3 extends over 14 amino acids. CDR1 is GTSNPN and CDR2 is SVGIG in the germline V gene (reference sequence). V dropped 1 base and J dropped 6 bases, with 15 bases sitting between them. The CDR3 protein is CAWSAGGGMKTQYF. DNA of the CDR3: TGTGCCTGGAGTGCTGGAGGGGGTATGAAGACCCAGTACTTC.

The gene calls are TRBV7-3 and TRBJ2-5; D could derive from TRBD1 or TRBD2 (5 bases each). Trimming left V 5 bases short and J 1 base short, with 8 bases between. Looked up from germline, CDR1 is SGHTA and CDR2 is FQGTGA. CDR3 length: 13 amino acids. CDR3 DNA sequence: TGTGCCAGCAGCCCGGGGACCCAAGAGACCCAGTACTTC. It specifies CASSPGTQETQYF.

This clone was found many times. This chain links TRBV4-1 with TRBJ2-7; 7 nucleotides agree with TRBD2. This CDR3 has 14 residues. V was pared by 4 bases and J by 5 bases, with 8 bases of the junction left unmatched. The V gene's germline CDR1 is MGHRA and CDR2 YSYEKL. CDR3 DNA sequence: TGCGCCAGCAGCCCCTCCCCGGGGGGTAACGAGCAGTACTTC. This translates into CASSPSPGGNEQYF.

This clone was seen at least ten times. The rearrangement uses TRBV20-1 and TRBJ2-1; 8 bases are shared with TRBD1. Germline-derived CDR1 and CDR2 are DFQATT and SNEGSKA (reference sequence). The CDR3 runs to 13 residues. J was trimmed by 4 bases and V by 5 bases; bases with no gene match: 4. In nucleotides, the CDR3 is TGCAGTGCTGGAGGACAGGGATACAATGAGCAGTTCTTC. Protein: CSAGGQGYNEQFF.